One T cell receptor (beta chain) is described in this entry. The target antigen is unknown. This sample was taken from a study of post-analysis software for immune sequencing data. Whole-study findings and limits: About five TRBV segments were more frequent in patients than controls; TRBV5-6, TRBV5-1 and TRBV20-1 belonged to this group.

The ends were cut back, 3 bases at V and 4 bases at J, with 10 bases in the middle. The CDR3 extends over 13 amino acids. Germline CDR1 and CDR2: SGHRS and YFSETQ. TCR beta cDNA libraries included unique molecular identifiers. TCRdb re-called the PCR reads with MiXCR, one entry per CDR3 protein. The table records roughly 800,000 distinct CDR3 sequences, approximately 53% of them present only once. Sequencing was performed on blood. The chain joins TRBV5-1 to TRBJ1-2, with D perhaps TRBD1 (5 bases). The clonotype originates from a girl aged 5-17 years with multiple sclerosis. CDR3 sequence: CASSSGQTYGYTF. The CDR3 DNA reads as TGCGCCAGCAGCTCCGGACAAACCTATGGCTACACCTTC.